This entry concerns a single TCR beta chain. Its antigen remains unknown. Using its own MiXCR run on the reads, TCRdb lists one record per CDR3 protein. The top ten hold roughly 16% of the sample, which has roughly 500,000 distinct CDR3 sequences, about 33% seen once. In germline, CDR1 is SGHRS, CDR2 YFSETQ. V lost 7 bases to trimming and J lost 8 bases; unmatched junction nucleotides: 3. This CDR3 has 11 residues. The sample originates from a study of T cell repertoires in cytomegalovirus infection. Overall study context: Both a matching HLA type and CMV infection were indicated by public TCR beta signatures.

The clonotype originates from a human donor in good health (CMV status not recorded). Some clones in this sample may be carry-over from other donors' samples. The chain is built from TRBV5-1 and TRBJ2-1, with 7 bases matching TRBD2. Sequencing was performed on cultured PBMCs, taken from culture after CMV antigen stimulation. CDR3 loop: CASARGDEQFF. CDR3 nucleotides: TGCGCCAGCGCTCGGGGGGATGAGCAGTTCTTC.